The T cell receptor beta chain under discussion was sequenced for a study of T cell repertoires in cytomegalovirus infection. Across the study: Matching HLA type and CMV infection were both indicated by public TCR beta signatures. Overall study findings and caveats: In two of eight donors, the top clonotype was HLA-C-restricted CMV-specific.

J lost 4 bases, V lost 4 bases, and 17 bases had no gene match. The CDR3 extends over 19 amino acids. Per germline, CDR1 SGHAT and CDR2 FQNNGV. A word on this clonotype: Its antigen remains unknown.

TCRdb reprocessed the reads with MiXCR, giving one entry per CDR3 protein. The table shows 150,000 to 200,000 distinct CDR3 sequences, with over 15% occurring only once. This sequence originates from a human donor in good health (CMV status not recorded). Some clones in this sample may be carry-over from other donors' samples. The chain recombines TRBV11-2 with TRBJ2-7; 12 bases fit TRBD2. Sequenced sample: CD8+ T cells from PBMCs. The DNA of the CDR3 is TGTGCCAGCAGCTCCCCACCGAGACTAGCGGGAGTAGGTCGGTACGAGCAGTACTTC. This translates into CASSSPPRLAGVGRYEQYF.